This is a list of T cell receptor beta chains from one sample in a study of T-cell reconstitution after alpha-beta-depleted transplantation in children. TCRdb itself ran the PCR reads through MiXCR, one entry per CDR3 protein. The sample has about 420,000 distinct CDR3 sequences; roughly a tenth are singletons. The material was PBMCs from the stem cell graft donor, obtained from the stem cell graft. The origin of the receptors is a human donor who donated a stem cell graft to a child with acute myeloid leukemia. Both conserved end residues are part of each CDR3. D genes are given only for firm matches. A clone size is listed for some rows: how often the clone was seen (once, few, many), or a class if it is expanded.

TRBV7-3	TRBD2	few	TRBJ2-3	TGTGCCAGCAGCTTAGTCGGGGGGGCCGGAGATACGCAGTATTTT	CASSLVGGAGDTQYF
TRBV3-1	.	many	TRBJ1-1	TGTGCCAGCAGCACGGGACACCCGAACACTGAAGCTTTCTTT	CASSTGHPNTEAFF
TRBV6-2/TRBV6-3	.	.	TRBJ1-2	TGTGCCAGCAGTACCGGGACCTATGGCTACACCTTC	CASSTGTYGYTF
TRBV6-5	.	few	TRBJ2-7	TGTGCCAGCAGTTATTTGGGGCAAACCTACGAGCAGTACTTC	CASSYLGQTYEQYF
TRBV27	.	many	TRBJ1-2	TGTGCCAGCAGGCTACAGGGAGGACTCTATGGCTACACCTTC	CASRLQGGLYGYTF
TRBV20-1	TRBD2	.	TRBJ2-1	TGCAGTGCTAGTGTACTAGCGGGAGTCGGTGAGCAGTTCTTC	CSASVLAGVGEQFF
TRBV25-1	.	once	TRBJ2-7	TGTGCCAGCAGTGAATATTCGGGGCCCGGGTACGAGCAGTACTTC	CASSEYSGPGYEQYF
TRBV5-1	TRBD1	.	TRBJ1-2	TGCGCCAGCAGCGTCCAACCCGGGACAGGGTTTCTTGGCTACACCTTC	CASSVQPGTGFLGYTF
TRBV10-3	.	few	TRBJ1-2	TGTGCCATCAGGCCGACTTTGGGGGCGGGTGGCTACACCTTC	CAIRPTLGAGGYTF
TRBV20-1	TRBD1	few	TRBJ2-7	TGCAGTGCTAGAGATGTGGACAGGGCTACCGAGCAGTACTTC	CSARDVDRATEQYF
TRBV9	TRBD1	.	TRBJ2-3	TGTGCCAGCAGTTTAGACAGGGGCTACACAGATACGCAGTATTTT	CASSLDRGYTDTQYF
TRBV19	.	few	TRBJ1-1	TGTGCCAGCCAGGGACACCAGATGAACACTGAAGCTTTCTTT	CASQGHQMNTEAFF
TRBV7-8	.	.	TRBJ2-1	TGTGCCAGCAGCCCTACTATCGGGGGAAACAATGAGCAGTTCTTC	CASSPTIGGNNEQFF
TRBV6-1	TRBD1	.	TRBJ1-2	TGTGCCAGCAGTCGGGGACAGGGAAGGCCTAACTATGGCTACACCTTC	CASSRGQGRPNYGYTF
TRBV7-6	.	many	TRBJ2-2	TGTGCCAGCAGCCCCTGGACGGGGAACACCGGGGAGCTGTTTTTT	CASSPWTGNTGELFF
TRBV7-2	TRBD1	.	TRBJ2-3	TGTGCCAGCAGCCTACATTCCACCGGGACAGGGATAGATACGCAGTATTTT	CASSLHSTGTGIDTQYF
TRBV11-2	TRBD2	.	TRBJ2-3	TGTGCCAGCAGCTTAGATGGACTAGCGGGGGCCCCTAGCACAGATACGCAGTATTTT	CASSLDGLAGAPSTDTQYF
TRBV5-1	.	many	TRBJ2-1	TGCGCCAGCGTTCCTGGGGTTGGCTGGAACAATGAGCAGTTCTTC	CASVPGVGWNNEQFF
TRBV7-7	.	many	TRBJ2-3	TGTGCTAGCAGCTTAGGTCCAAATCAGGATACGCAGTATTTT	CASSLGPNQDTQYF
TRBV19	.	.	TRBJ2-5	TGTGCCAGTGGCAACCGGGACCCAGAGACCCAGTACTTC	CASGNRDPETQYF
TRBV20-1	TRBD2	.	TRBJ2-2	TGCAGTGCCCCGACTAGCGGGAGGTTTGGGGAGCTGTTTTTT	CSAPTSGRFGELFF
TRBV29-1	.	many	TRBJ1-1	TGCAGCGTTGAAGCAGGGGCCACTGAAGCTTTCTTT	CSVEAGATEAFF
TRBV5-1	TRBD1	few	TRBJ2-5	TGCGCCAGCAGCGGGACAGGGTTAGAGACCCAGTACTTC	CASSGTGLETQYF
TRBV9	TRBD1	many	TRBJ1-5	TGTGCCAGCAGCCACCTAGGACAGGGGCAGCCCCAGCATTTT	CASSHLGQGQPQHF
TRBV28	.	few	TRBJ1-5	TGTGCCAGCCTACCGGGGTCCCTCTATAGCAATCAGCCCCAGCATTTT	CASLPGSLYSNQPQHF
TRBV9	.	.	TRBJ2-2	TGTGCCAGCAGCGTAGGTCATTCCACCGGGGAGCTGTTTTTT	CASSVGHSTGELFF
TRBV4-2	TRBD1	.	TRBJ2-4	TGTGCCAGCAGCCACTCCGAACAGGGGGCTTCGGCCAAAAACATTCAGTACTTC	CASSHSEQGASAKNIQYF
TRBV4-2	TRBD2	.	TRBJ2-3	TGTGCCAGCAGCCATCGGACTAGCGGGCGGACAGATACGCAGTATTTT	CASSHRTSGRTDTQYF
TRBV12-3/TRBV12-4	.	many	TRBJ1-1	TGTGCCAGCAGTTACAGGAACACTGAAGCTTTCTTT	CASSYRNTEAFF
TRBV7-9	.	.	TRBJ1-1	TGTGCCAGCAGCTTACCCGGAGGAGCGCCGCGAACTGAAGCTTTCTTT	CASSLPGGAPRTEAFF
TRBV4-3	.	few	TRBJ2-3	TGCGCCAGCAGCCATCTTACCCAAAGCGGGCGGCCAGATACGCAGTATTTT	CASSHLTQSGRPDTQYF
TRBV10-3	TRBD1	many	TRBJ2-1	TGTGCCATCAGTGAGTCGACAGGGGGTGATGAGCAGTTCTTC	CAISESTGGDEQFF
TRBV5-1	TRBD1	.	TRBJ2-1	TGCGCCAGCAGCTCCGGCCCCGGGACAGCTACCAATGAGCAGTTCTTC	CASSSGPGTATNEQFF
TRBV6-5	.	few	TRBJ1-1	TGTGCCAGCAGTTACTCGACCCACGGTGATGTTGAAGCTTTCTTT	CASSYSTHGDVEAFF
TRBV27	.	.	TRBJ2-7	TGTGCCAGCAGTTTAGGGTCAGGGGCCTCCGAGCAGTACTTC	CASSLGSGASEQYF
TRBV12-3/TRBV12-4	.	many	TRBJ2-4	TGTGCCAGCAGTTCGGGGATGACCAAAAACATTCAGTACTTC	CASSSGMTKNIQYF
TRBV10-2	.	.	TRBJ2-5	TGCGCCAGCTGGGGAATAGGGGAGACCCAGTACTTC	CASWGIGETQYF
TRBV27	TRBD2	few	TRBJ2-1	TGTGCCAGCAGTTTATATCTGGGTGCTAGCGGGAGTTCCTACAATGAGCAGTTCTTC	CASSLYLGASGSSYNEQFF
TRBV7-8	.	many	TRBJ2-3	TGTGCCAGCAGTATACAAGGCCAACCCACAGATACGCAGTATTTT	CASSIQGQPTDTQYF
TRBV6-5	.	.	TRBJ1-1	TGTGCCAGCAGTTACCTCGGGGGGCCGACTGGGAACACTGAAGCTTTCTTT	CASSYLGGPTGNTEAFF
TRBV5-4	.	.	TRBJ2-6	TGTGCCAGCAGCTTGGGGGGGGGCCGAAGCCTTCGAGGGGCCAACGTCCTGACTTTC	CASSLGGGRSLRGANVLTF
TRBV29-1	.	.	TRBJ2-5	TGCAGCGTGGACATAGGGGTGGTGGAGACCCAGTACTTC	CSVDIGVVETQYF
TRBV12-3/TRBV12-4	TRBD1	many	TRBJ1-1	TGTGCCAGCAGTTTAGGTACAGGGGTTAGGACTGAAGCTTTCTTT	CASSLGTGVRTEAFF
TRBV27	.	few	TRBJ2-1	TGTGCCAGCAGTTTATCGTTTGGGGGGAATGGGCAGTTCTTC	CASSLSFGGNGQFF
TRBV2	TRBD2	many	TRBJ2-3	TGTGCCAGCAGGCCACCGGGACTACTGTTGGCCGCACAGTATTTT	CASRPPGLLLAAQYF
TRBV28	.	many	TRBJ2-4	TGTGCCAGCAGTTTTGGCAGCAAAAACATTCAGTACTTC	CASSFGSKNIQYF
TRBV20-1	.	few	TRBJ2-7	TGCAGTGCTCACCGGGGAGGGGGCCGGGACGAGCAGTACTTC	CSAHRGGGRDEQYF
TRBV6-2/TRBV6-3	TRBD2	.	TRBJ2-1	TGTGCCAGCAGTAGCGGGACTAGCGGGACTAATGAGCAGTTCTTC	CASSSGTSGTNEQFF
TRBV6-1	TRBD2	few	TRBJ2-2	TGTGCCAGCAGGAAGACTAGCGGAATTCACAAAACCACCGGGGAGCTGTTTTTT	CASRKTSGIHKTTGELFF
TRBV27	.	many	TRBJ2-2	TGTGCCAGCAGTTTAGTGAACACCGGGGAGCTGTTTTTT	CASSLVNTGELFF